What follows is one T cell receptor beta chain and its context. In the original processing: Quantification of nucleated cells was approximated via reference gene primer amplification. Data came from immunoSEQ multiplex PCR; TCRdb stores just in-frame clones and leaves some out. From that table come the V and J calls and clone size; the DNA was used to work out D and trimming. The sample gives approximately 300,000 clones, roughly nine tenths of which show up once; 5% to 7% is in the top ten. This record belongs to a study of blood T cell repertoires in COVID-19. About the study: Whether acute or convalescent, the COVID-19 samples came from the United States, Italy and Spain. T cells, B-cell-depleted T cells, or PBMCs provided the cDNA or gDNA that served as material.

The CDR3 runs to 13 residues. The germline CDR1 and CDR2 sequences are LGHNT and FRNRAP. V dropped 3 bases and J dropped 7 bases, with 9 bases sitting between them. This sequence originates from a young man who had recovered from COVID-19. Sequencing was done on a sample of peripheral blood. The chain couples TRBV12-5 to TRBJ2-2; a weak D match, TRBD1 (6 bases). CDR3: CASGFQGHGELFF. The CDR3 DNA reads TGTGCTAGTGGTTTCCAGGGACACGGGGAGCTGTTTTTT.